These T cell receptor beta chains were read from a single sample in a study of CD8+CD57+ T cells in acquired aplastic anemia. From the reads, TCRdb called clonotypes with MiXCR, one entry per CDR3 protein. The table shows 150,000 to 200,000 distinct CDR3 sequences, with around 45% occurring only once. Sequencing was carried out using sorted CD4+, CD8+, or CD8+CD57+ T cells (not recorded which) from PBMCs. All receptors come from a human donor in good health. Each CDR3 is given with its conserved first and last residue. D genes are given only for firm matches. The size of a clone is reported for some rows only, either as once, few or many, or as a class for expanded clones.

J gene	D gene	clone size	V gene	CDR3 DNA	CDR3 protein
TRBJ2-3	TRBD1	many	TRBV12-5	TGTGCTAGTTCACAGGGGACAGATACGCAGTATTTT	CASSQGTDTQYF
TRBJ2-7	-	many	TRBV24-1	TGTGCCACCAGTGACCCCCAGGGGACTACCTACGAGCAGTACTTC	CATSDPQGTTYEQYF
TRBJ1-1	-	-	TRBV10-3	TGTGCCATCAGTGAGTCTATGGGGGCGGCTGAAGCTTTCTTT	CAISESMGAAEAFF
TRBJ2-6	-	-	TRBV4-2	TGTGCCAGCAGCCCAAATCCCCTCGGACCCCGCTCTGGGGCCAACGTCCTGACTTTC	CASSPNPLGPRSGANVLTF
TRBJ2-7	-	many	TRBV12-3/TRBV12-4	TGTGCCAGCAGTTTGGGAGTCTCCAGCTCCTACGAGCAGTACTTC	CASSLGVSSSYEQYF
TRBJ2-7	-	-	TRBV2	TGTGCCAGCAACCCGAGCCCCTACGAGCAGTACTTC	CASNPSPYEQYF
TRBJ2-5	-	-	TRBV15	TGTGCCACCATTTCGGAGACCCAGTACTTC	CATISETQYF
TRBJ2-5	-	few	TRBV24-1	TGTGCCACCAGTGGGCCGGGACAAAACTCGCGGGAGACCCAGTACTTC	CATSGPGQNSRETQYF
TRBJ2-5	-	-	TRBV9	TGTGCCAGCAGCGTAGACTTAGAGACCCAGTACTTC	CASSVDLETQYF
TRBJ1-1	-	-	TRBV11-2	TGTGCCAGCACCCAGGGGCCCCGGAGCATGAACACTGAAGCTTTCTTT	CASTQGPRSMNTEAFF
TRBJ2-7	-	-	TRBV27	TGTGCCAGCAGTTCCCAGAGGACAAGGAGCTACGAGCAGTACTTC	CASSSQRTRSYEQYF
TRBJ2-5	-	many	TRBV3-1	TGTGCCAGCAGCCAAGGATCCAGGACCGGGGAGACCCAGTACTTC	CASSQGSRTGETQYF
TRBJ1-2	-	many	TRBV7-2	TGTGCCAGCAGCTTAGGGACAGTCCGCTATGGCTACACCTTC	CASSLGTVRYGYTF
TRBJ1-5	-	many	TRBV2	TGTGCCAGCAGACCTCAGGCCCCGGGGTATCAGCCCCAGCATTTT	CASRPQAPGYQPQHF
TRBJ2-7	-	-	TRBV24-1	TGTGCCACCAGTGCAATCGGCGAGCAGTACTTC	CATSAIGEQYF
TRBJ2-1	TRBD2	-	TRBV3-1	TGTGCCGGCAGCGGGGGGGCCAGTGAACAGTTCTTC	CAGSGGASEQFF
TRBJ1-1	-	many	TRBV6-5	TGTGCCAGCAGTTACTCCATACGGGGCGGCCCTATGAACACTGAAGCTTTCTTT	CASSYSIRGGPMNTEAFF
TRBJ2-3	-	few	TRBV6-2/TRBV6-3	TGTGCCAGCATGCGAGGCGGAAGCACAGATACGCAGTATTTT	CASMRGGSTDTQYF
TRBJ2-1	-	few	TRBV10-3	TGTGCCAGCATGGGGTCCGTTGTAGCGTATAATGAGCAGTTCTTC	CASMGSVVAYNEQFF
TRBJ1-2	TRBD1	-	TRBV30	TGTGCCTGGGACCGCCGCGACAGGGGAGGTGGCTACACCTTC	CAWDRRDRGGGYTF